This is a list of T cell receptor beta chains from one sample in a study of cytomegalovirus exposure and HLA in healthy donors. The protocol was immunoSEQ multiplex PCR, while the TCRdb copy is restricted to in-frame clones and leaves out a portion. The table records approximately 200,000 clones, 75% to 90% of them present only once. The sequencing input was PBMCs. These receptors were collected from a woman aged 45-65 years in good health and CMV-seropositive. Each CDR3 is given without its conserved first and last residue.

cdr3_aa: ASSRRQSSYEQY
j_call: TRBJ2-7
v_call: TRBV2

cdr3_aa: ASSQDNNYGYT
j_call: TRBJ1-2
v_call: TRBV4-1

cdr3_aa: AWTREGQGGGREQY
j_call: TRBJ2-7
v_call: TRBV30

cdr3_aa: ASSPGTGEYEQY
j_call: TRBJ2-7
v_call: TRBV18

cdr3_aa: ASSRVGGGVPNTQY
j_call: TRBJ2-3
v_call: TRBV5-4

cdr3_aa: ASSLQVGTDTQY
j_call: TRBJ2-3
v_call: TRBV6-5

cdr3_aa: ASSLHTTLLAGVETQY
j_call: TRBJ2-5
v_call: TRBV28

cdr3_aa: ASSLSTSGGYNEQF
j_call: TRBJ2-1
v_call: TRBV5-1

cdr3_aa: ASRERLSSYNEQF
j_call: TRBJ2-1
v_call: TRBV2

cdr3_aa: ASSPSGYLEAF
j_call: TRBJ1-1
v_call: TRBV28

cdr3_aa: ASSYMRNEKLF
j_call: TRBJ1-4
v_call: TRBV6-5

cdr3_aa: ASSYSVRNTEAF
j_call: TRBJ1-1
v_call: TRBV6-5

cdr3_aa: ASSSGQGLSYEQY
j_call: .
v_call: TRBV11-2

cdr3_aa: ASSSRGRSQPQH
j_call: TRBJ1-5
v_call: TRBV28

cdr3_aa: SSSLESSKAF
j_call: TRBJ1-1
v_call: TRBV7-9

cdr3_aa: ASSGQGAGELF
j_call: TRBJ2-2
v_call: TRBV2

cdr3_aa: ASSPRGITDTQY
j_call: TRBJ2-3
v_call: TRBV7-2

cdr3_aa: AISESGAPEYGYT
j_call: TRBJ1-2
v_call: TRBV10-3

cdr3_aa: ASSLQGATTDTQY
j_call: TRBJ2-3
v_call: TRBV18

cdr3_aa: ASSYGPNTEAF
j_call: TRBJ1-1
v_call: TRBV6-5

cdr3_aa: ATSRTVYNQPQH
j_call: TRBJ1-5
v_call: TRBV15

cdr3_aa: ASSFWPQPQH
j_call: TRBJ1-5
v_call: TRBV28

cdr3_aa: ASSPRETQY
j_call: TRBJ2-5
v_call: TRBV27

cdr3_aa: ASSQAPGTSGSWEQY
j_call: TRBJ2-7
v_call: TRBV4-1

cdr3_aa: ASTSPRGLSGNTIY
j_call: TRBJ1-3
v_call: TRBV19

cdr3_aa: ASIPSETQY
j_call: TRBJ2-5
v_call: TRBV28

cdr3_aa: ASSQGAGELF
j_call: TRBJ2-2
v_call: TRBV5-1

cdr3_aa: ASSPGQGAGGYT
j_call: TRBJ1-2
v_call: TRBV5-1

cdr3_aa: ASSPLAGGTKNIQY
j_call: TRBJ2-4
v_call: TRBV11-2

cdr3_aa: ASSKGTSASTDTQY
j_call: TRBJ2-3
v_call: TRBV25-1